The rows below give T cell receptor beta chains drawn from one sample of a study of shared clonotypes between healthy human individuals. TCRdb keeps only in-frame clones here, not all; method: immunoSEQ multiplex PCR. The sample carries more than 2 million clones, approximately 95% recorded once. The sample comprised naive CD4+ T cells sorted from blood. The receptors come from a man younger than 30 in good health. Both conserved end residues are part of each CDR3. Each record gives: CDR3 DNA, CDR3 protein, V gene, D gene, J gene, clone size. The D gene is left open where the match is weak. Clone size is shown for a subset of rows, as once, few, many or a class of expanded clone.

CDR3nt: TGCAGCGTTGGTGGGGGGCTGTACGAGCAGTACTTC
CDR3aa: CSVGGGLYEQYF
v_gene: TRBV29-1
d_gene: -
j_gene: TRBJ2-7
abundance: once

CDR3nt: TGCGCCAGCAGTGAAGGGACTAGCGGGAAAGAGACCCAGTACTTC
CDR3aa: CASSEGTSGKETQYF
v_gene: TRBV10-1
d_gene: TRBD2
j_gene: TRBJ2-5
abundance: -

CDR3nt: TGCGCCAGCAGCTTGGAAGGTGCAGGGTCCTACGAGCAGTACTTC
CDR3aa: CASSLEGAGSYEQYF
v_gene: TRBV5-1
d_gene: -
j_gene: TRBJ2-7
abundance: -

CDR3nt: TGTGCCAGCTTAACATATCAGGACACTGAAGCTTTCTTT
CDR3aa: CASLTYQDTEAFF
v_gene: TRBV18
d_gene: -
j_gene: TRBJ1-1
abundance: once

CDR3nt: TGTGCCAGCAGGGGACAGGGACAGCCCCAGCATTTT
CDR3aa: CASRGQGQPQHF
v_gene: TRBV27
d_gene: TRBD1
j_gene: TRBJ1-5
abundance: -

CDR3nt: TGTGCCAGCAGCCGACAGGAGGCCTCTGGAAACACCATATATTTT
CDR3aa: CASSRQEASGNTIYF
v_gene: TRBV9
d_gene: -
j_gene: TRBJ1-3
abundance: -

CDR3nt: TGTGCCAGCAGCCTCGGACGAGATAATTCACCCCTCCACTTT
CDR3aa: CASSLGRDNSPLHF
v_gene: TRBV28
d_gene: -
j_gene: TRBJ1-6
abundance: -

CDR3nt: TGTGCCAGCAGCTTCACCAGTGTTCAGCCCCAGCATTTT
CDR3aa: CASSFTSVQPQHF
v_gene: TRBV7-9
d_gene: -
j_gene: TRBJ1-5
abundance: -

CDR3nt: TGTGCCATCAGTGACTTCGGGAGGGACAGGAGTTTTGAAAACTATGGCTACACCTTC
CDR3aa: CAISDFGRDRSFENYGYTF
v_gene: TRBV10-3
d_gene: TRBD1
j_gene: TRBJ1-2
abundance: -

CDR3nt: TGTGCCAGCAGTGAAGAACTGCACTCCAATCAGCCCCAGCATTTT
CDR3aa: CASSEELHSNQPQHF
v_gene: TRBV6-4
d_gene: -
j_gene: TRBJ1-5
abundance: -

CDR3nt: TGTGCCAGTAGTCCCACCGGTGGGCAGGTCTATGAAAAACTGTTTTTT
CDR3aa: CASSPTGGQVYEKLFF
v_gene: TRBV19
d_gene: -
j_gene: TRBJ1-4
abundance: -

CDR3nt: TGTGCCAGTAGTGTCGACAGGGGGTCTCCCTACGAGCAGTACTTC
CDR3aa: CASSVDRGSPYEQYF
v_gene: TRBV19
d_gene: TRBD1
j_gene: TRBJ2-7
abundance: -

CDR3nt: TGTGCCAGCAGTTCACAGACAGGGGGGGATACGCAGTATTTT
CDR3aa: CASSSQTGGDTQYF
v_gene: TRBV6-1
d_gene: TRBD1
j_gene: TRBJ2-3
abundance: -

CDR3nt: TGTGCCAGTACTAGTCTTCACACAGATACGCAGTATTTT
CDR3aa: CASTSLHTDTQYF
v_gene: TRBV6-1
d_gene: -
j_gene: TRBJ2-3
abundance: -

CDR3nt: TGTGCCATCAGGACTCTAGCTCCGAACACCGGGGAGCTGTTTTTT
CDR3aa: CAIRTLAPNTGELFF
v_gene: TRBV10-3
d_gene: -
j_gene: TRBJ2-2
abundance: -

CDR3nt: TGTGCCAGCTCACCAGAAGTGGGATTAATTAACTATGGCTACACCTTC
CDR3aa: CASSPEVGLINYGYTF
v_gene: TRBV18
d_gene: -
j_gene: TRBJ1-2
abundance: -

CDR3nt: TGTGCCATCAGTGAGCTTGACAGGGGGTCATACGAGCAGTACTTC
CDR3aa: CAISELDRGSYEQYF
v_gene: TRBV10-3
d_gene: TRBD1
j_gene: TRBJ2-7
abundance: -

CDR3nt: TGTGCCATCAGTGATCTCGCCGGGGAGTACTTC
CDR3aa: CAISDLAGEYF
v_gene: TRBV10-3
d_gene: -
j_gene: TRBJ2-7
abundance: -

CDR3nt: TGTGCCAGCAGCTCCGTGGGACAGGTGGGTAGGAATGAGCAGTTCTTC
CDR3aa: CASSSVGQVGRNEQFF
v_gene: TRBV7-3
d_gene: TRBD1
j_gene: TRBJ2-1
abundance: -

CDR3nt: TGCAGCGTTGCGGCAGGCGCAGGGGGGCGTTACGAGCAGTACTTC
CDR3aa: CSVAAGAGGRYEQYF
v_gene: TRBV29-1
d_gene: -
j_gene: TRBJ2-7
abundance: -

CDR3nt: TGTGCCAGCAGCTGGGACATTAGCAATCAGCCCCAGCATTTT
CDR3aa: CASSWDISNQPQHF
v_gene: TRBV7-9
d_gene: -
j_gene: TRBJ1-5
abundance: -

CDR3nt: TGCGCCAGCAGTGAGGGGGGCGGGAGGCTTGACGAGCAGTACTTC
CDR3aa: CASSEGGGRLDEQYF
v_gene: TRBV10-1
d_gene: TRBD2
j_gene: TRBJ2-7
abundance: -

CDR3nt: TGTGCCAGCAGTTTAAATGGGGGCTACGAGCAGTACTTC
CDR3aa: CASSLNGGYEQYF
v_gene: TRBV28
d_gene: -
j_gene: TRBJ2-7
abundance: -

CDR3nt: TGTGCCAGCAGCTTGAGACAGGGCTTGGGTGGCTACACCTTC
CDR3aa: CASSLRQGLGGYTF
v_gene: TRBV5-6
d_gene: TRBD1
j_gene: TRBJ1-2
abundance: -

CDR3nt: TGCGCCAGCAGCCAGCCCCCCCAGGGTGGAGATGAGCAGTTCTTC
CDR3aa: CASSQPPQGGDEQFF
v_gene: TRBV4-3
d_gene: -
j_gene: TRBJ2-1
abundance: once

CDR3nt: TGCAGCGTTGAAGTGAACAGGCTAGCCAAAAACATTCAGTACTTC
CDR3aa: CSVEVNRLAKNIQYF
v_gene: TRBV29-1
d_gene: -
j_gene: TRBJ2-4
abundance: -

CDR3nt: TGTGCCAGCAGCTTAGAGTCCCTCAGATTCTCTGGGGCCAACGTCCTGACTTTC
CDR3aa: CASSLESLRFSGANVLTF
v_gene: TRBV7-2
d_gene: -
j_gene: TRBJ2-6
abundance: -

CDR3nt: TGTGCCAGCCGAGGAAAAGGCGGTAGCGGATACACAGATACGCAGTATTTT
CDR3aa: CASRGKGGSGYTDTQYF
v_gene: TRBV28
d_gene: -
j_gene: TRBJ2-3
abundance: -

CDR3nt: TGTGCCAGCAGTGGTATGGGGTCTGGGGCCAACGTCCTGACTTTC
CDR3aa: CASSGMGSGANVLTF
v_gene: TRBV2
d_gene: -
j_gene: TRBJ2-6
abundance: -

CDR3nt: TGTGCCAGCAGCCCGGGACAGGGTGCAGATACGCAGTATTTT
CDR3aa: CASSPGQGADTQYF
v_gene: TRBV5-6
d_gene: TRBD1
j_gene: TRBJ2-3
abundance: -

CDR3nt: TGTGCTGGGGGTAGGCTGGACTATGGCTACACCTTC
CDR3aa: CAGGRLDYGYTF
v_gene: TRBV7-9
d_gene: -
j_gene: TRBJ1-2
abundance: -

CDR3nt: TGTGCTAGTGGTTTGGGTCGCGAGGACGGCTATGGCTACACCTTC
CDR3aa: CASGLGREDGYGYTF
v_gene: TRBV12-5
d_gene: -
j_gene: TRBJ1-2
abundance: -

CDR3nt: TGTGCCAGCAGTCCGGACACTAGAAACACCATATATTTT
CDR3aa: CASSPDTRNTIYF
v_gene: TRBV28
d_gene: -
j_gene: TRBJ1-3
abundance: -

CDR3nt: TGTGCCAGCAGTTTCAGAGACCTTAGAGGCTACACCTTC
CDR3aa: CASSFRDLRGYTF
v_gene: TRBV27
d_gene: -
j_gene: TRBJ1-2
abundance: -

CDR3nt: TGCGCCAGCAGCTCCGGTCATAACACCGGGGAGCTGTTTTTT
CDR3aa: CASSSGHNTGELFF
v_gene: TRBV5-1
d_gene: -
j_gene: TRBJ2-2
abundance: -

CDR3nt: TGTGCCAGCAGTACCCAGGGACTACCTTATGAGCAGTTCTTC
CDR3aa: CASSTQGLPYEQFF
v_gene: TRBV27
d_gene: TRBD2
j_gene: TRBJ2-1
abundance: once

CDR3nt: TGTGCCAGCAGCTCCCTTAAGGGGAACCTTGGCGCCGGGGAGCTGTTTTTT
CDR3aa: CASSSLKGNLGAGELFF
v_gene: TRBV7-3
d_gene: -
j_gene: TRBJ2-2
abundance: once

CDR3nt: TGTGCCAGCAGCTTGATGGGACAGCACCTGGCCCAGTACTTC
CDR3aa: CASSLMGQHLAQYF
v_gene: TRBV7-9
d_gene: TRBD1
j_gene: TRBJ2-5
abundance: -

CDR3nt: TGTGCCAGCAGTTACTCCCCCAGGACCTACGAGCAGTACTTC
CDR3aa: CASSYSPRTYEQYF
v_gene: TRBV6-5
d_gene: -
j_gene: TRBJ2-7
abundance: -

CDR3nt: TGTGCCAGCAGCCGACAGGGAAATGTCTTGGAGCAGTACTTC
CDR3aa: CASSRQGNVLEQYF
v_gene: TRBV7-2
d_gene: TRBD1
j_gene: TRBJ2-7
abundance: -

CDR3nt: TGTGCCAGCAGCCTGGACGGAGAAGCCCCAGATACGCAGTATTTT
CDR3aa: CASSLDGEAPDTQYF
v_gene: TRBV11-2
d_gene: -
j_gene: TRBJ2-3
abundance: -

CDR3nt: TGTGCCAGCAGTCAGCCTAGCGGGGGTACAGATACGCAGTATTTT
CDR3aa: CASSQPSGGTDTQYF
v_gene: TRBV28
d_gene: TRBD2
j_gene: TRBJ2-3
abundance: -

CDR3nt: TGTGCCAGCAGCTTGCCTAGCGGGGGGGCGGAGACCTCCACTCAGTACTTC
CDR3aa: CASSLPSGGAETSTQYF
v_gene: TRBV11-2
d_gene: TRBD2
j_gene: TRBJ2-4
abundance: -

CDR3nt: TGTGCCATCAGTGAAGCATACAATGAGCAGTTCTTC
CDR3aa: CAISEAYNEQFF
v_gene: TRBV10-3
d_gene: -
j_gene: TRBJ2-1
abundance: -

CDR3nt: TGTGCCAGCAGCACCCCTAGCGGGAGGGTGGTAGATACGCAGTATTTT
CDR3aa: CASSTPSGRVVDTQYF
v_gene: TRBV11-2
d_gene: TRBD2
j_gene: TRBJ2-3
abundance: -

CDR3nt: TGTGCCAGCAGTGAAGCAGGGGGCAACTATCAGCCCCAGCATTTT
CDR3aa: CASSEAGGNYQPQHF
v_gene: TRBV6-1
d_gene: TRBD1
j_gene: TRBJ1-5
abundance: -

CDR3nt: TGTGCCAGTAGTTTACAGGGGGCAGCCAATCCGCCGGGCTACACCTTC
CDR3aa: CASSLQGAANPPGYTF
v_gene: TRBV19
d_gene: TRBD1
j_gene: TRBJ1-2
abundance: -

CDR3nt: TGTGCCAGCAGCTTGTCCGGGACACTCTACGAGCAGTACTTC
CDR3aa: CASSLSGTLYEQYF
v_gene: TRBV5-6
d_gene: -
j_gene: TRBJ2-7
abundance: once

CDR3nt: TGTGCCAGTAGTATCCCTCGAGACAGGGTATGGAACACTGAAGCTTTCTTT
CDR3aa: CASSIPRDRVWNTEAFF
v_gene: TRBV19
d_gene: TRBD1
j_gene: TRBJ1-1
abundance: -

CDR3nt: TGTGCCAGCAGTCGACAGGGGGCGAACACCGGGGAGCTGTTTTTT
CDR3aa: CASSRQGANTGELFF
v_gene: TRBV2
d_gene: TRBD1
j_gene: TRBJ2-2
abundance: -

CDR3nt: TGTGCCAGCGGCATCAGCGGGGGGGTGACCGGGGAGCTGTTTTTT
CDR3aa: CASGISGGVTGELFF
v_gene: TRBV2
d_gene: TRBD2
j_gene: TRBJ2-2
abundance: -

CDR3nt: TGTGCCAGCAGCGTACGATCAGGGAACACTGAAGCTTTCTTT
CDR3aa: CASSVRSGNTEAFF
v_gene: TRBV9
d_gene: -
j_gene: TRBJ1-1
abundance: -

CDR3nt: TGTGCCAGCTCACCACCGAGTGTGCTCGGCTACACCTTC
CDR3aa: CASSPPSVLGYTF
v_gene: TRBV18
d_gene: -
j_gene: TRBJ1-2
abundance: -

CDR3nt: TGTGCCAGCACGAAGCAGGGGGCCGATGAAAAACTGTTTTTT
CDR3aa: CASTKQGADEKLFF
v_gene: TRBV18
d_gene: TRBD1
j_gene: TRBJ1-4
abundance: -

CDR3nt: TGTGCCAGCAGCGTAGACAGGGGCGAGCAGTTCTTC
CDR3aa: CASSVDRGEQFF
v_gene: TRBV7-2
d_gene: TRBD1
j_gene: TRBJ2-1
abundance: -

CDR3nt: TGCGCCAGCAGCCCGGCTAGCACAGATACGCAGTATTTT
CDR3aa: CASSPASTDTQYF
v_gene: TRBV5-1
d_gene: -
j_gene: TRBJ2-3
abundance: -